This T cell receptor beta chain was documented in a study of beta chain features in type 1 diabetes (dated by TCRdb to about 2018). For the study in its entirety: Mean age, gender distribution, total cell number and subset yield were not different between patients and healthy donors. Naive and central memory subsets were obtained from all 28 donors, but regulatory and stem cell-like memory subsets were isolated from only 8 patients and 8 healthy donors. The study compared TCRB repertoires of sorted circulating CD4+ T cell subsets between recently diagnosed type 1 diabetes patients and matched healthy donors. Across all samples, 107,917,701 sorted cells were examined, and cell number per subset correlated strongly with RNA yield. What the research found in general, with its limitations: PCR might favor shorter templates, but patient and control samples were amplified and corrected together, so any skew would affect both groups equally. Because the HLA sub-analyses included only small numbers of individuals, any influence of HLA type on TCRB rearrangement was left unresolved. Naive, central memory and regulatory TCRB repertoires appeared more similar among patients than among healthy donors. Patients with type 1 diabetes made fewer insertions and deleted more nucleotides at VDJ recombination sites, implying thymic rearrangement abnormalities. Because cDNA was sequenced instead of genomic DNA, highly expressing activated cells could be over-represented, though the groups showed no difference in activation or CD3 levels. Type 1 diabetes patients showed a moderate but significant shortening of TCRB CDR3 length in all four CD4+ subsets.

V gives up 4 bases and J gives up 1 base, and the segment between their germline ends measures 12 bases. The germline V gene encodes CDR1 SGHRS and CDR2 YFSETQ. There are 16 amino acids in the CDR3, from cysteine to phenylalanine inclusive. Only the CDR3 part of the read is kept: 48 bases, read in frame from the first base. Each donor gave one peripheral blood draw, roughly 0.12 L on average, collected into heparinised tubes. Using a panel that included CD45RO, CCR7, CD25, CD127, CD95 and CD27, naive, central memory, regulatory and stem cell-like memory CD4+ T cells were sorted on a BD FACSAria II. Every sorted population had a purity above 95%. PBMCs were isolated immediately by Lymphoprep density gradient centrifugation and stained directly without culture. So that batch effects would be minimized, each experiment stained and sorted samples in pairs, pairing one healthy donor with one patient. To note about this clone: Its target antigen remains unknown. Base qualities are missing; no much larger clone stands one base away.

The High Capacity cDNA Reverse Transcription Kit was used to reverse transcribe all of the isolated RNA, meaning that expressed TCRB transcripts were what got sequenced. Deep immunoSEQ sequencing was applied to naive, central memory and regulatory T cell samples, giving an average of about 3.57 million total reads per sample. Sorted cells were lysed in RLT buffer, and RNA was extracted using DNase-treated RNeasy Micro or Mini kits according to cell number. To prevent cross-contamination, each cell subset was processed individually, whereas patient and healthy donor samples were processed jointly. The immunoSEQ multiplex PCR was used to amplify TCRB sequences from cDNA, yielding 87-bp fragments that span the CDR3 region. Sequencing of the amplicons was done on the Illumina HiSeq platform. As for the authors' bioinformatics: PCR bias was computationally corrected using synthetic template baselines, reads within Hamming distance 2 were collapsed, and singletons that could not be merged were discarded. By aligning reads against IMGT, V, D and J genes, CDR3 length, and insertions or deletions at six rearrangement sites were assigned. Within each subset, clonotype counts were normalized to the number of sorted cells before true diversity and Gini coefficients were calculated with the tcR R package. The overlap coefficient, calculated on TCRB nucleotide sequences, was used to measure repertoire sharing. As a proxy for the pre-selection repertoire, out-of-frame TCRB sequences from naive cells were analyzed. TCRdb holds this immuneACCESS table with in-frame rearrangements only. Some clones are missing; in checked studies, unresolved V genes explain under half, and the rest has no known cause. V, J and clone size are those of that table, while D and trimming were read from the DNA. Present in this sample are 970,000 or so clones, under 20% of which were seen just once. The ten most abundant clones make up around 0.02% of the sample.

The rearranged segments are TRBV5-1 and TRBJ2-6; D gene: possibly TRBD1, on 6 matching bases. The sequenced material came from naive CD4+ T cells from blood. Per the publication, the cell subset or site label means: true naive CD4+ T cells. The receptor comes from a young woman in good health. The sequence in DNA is TGCGCCAGCAGCCTAACAGGGAGTTCTGGGGCCAACGTCCTGACTTTC. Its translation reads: CASSLTGSSGANVLTF.